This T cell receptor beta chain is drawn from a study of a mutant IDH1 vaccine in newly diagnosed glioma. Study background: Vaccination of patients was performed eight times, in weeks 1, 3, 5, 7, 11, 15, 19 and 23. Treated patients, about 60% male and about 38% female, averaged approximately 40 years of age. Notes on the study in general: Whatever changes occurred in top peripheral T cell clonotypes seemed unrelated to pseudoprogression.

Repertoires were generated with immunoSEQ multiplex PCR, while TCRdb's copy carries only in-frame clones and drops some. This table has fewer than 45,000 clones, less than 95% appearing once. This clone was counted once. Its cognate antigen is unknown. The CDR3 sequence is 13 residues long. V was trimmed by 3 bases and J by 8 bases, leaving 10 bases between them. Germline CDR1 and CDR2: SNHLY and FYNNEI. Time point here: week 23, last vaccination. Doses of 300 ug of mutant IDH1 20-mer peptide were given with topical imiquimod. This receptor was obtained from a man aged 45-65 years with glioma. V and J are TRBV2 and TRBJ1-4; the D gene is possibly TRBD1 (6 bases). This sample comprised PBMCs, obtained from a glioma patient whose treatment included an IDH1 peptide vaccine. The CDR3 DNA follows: TGTGCCAGCAGTGAGGGGGGCCCGGAAAAACTGTTTTTT. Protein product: CASSEGGPEKLFF.